The table lists the clone carrying this T cell receptor (beta chain) with a few counts. The antigen is unknown. This sample was taken from a study of beta chain features in type 1 diabetes. Study-level findings and limits: Sequencing of cDNA might inflate the share of cells that strongly express TCR.

The sequenced template was cDNA made from the entire isolated RNA. Sequencing used immunoSEQ multiplex PCR; TCRdb keeps in-frame clones, though not all of them. Of about 350,000 clones in the sample, about 20% were seen once. The V and J ends lost 6 bases and 0 bases respectively, with 12 bases between them. This CDR3 has 14 amino acids. Germline V gene data show CDR1 as MNHNS and CDR2 as SASEGT. The V and J genes are TRBV6-1 and TRBJ2-7, with D maybe TRBD1 (6 bases). This sequence was found in a woman younger than 35 in good health. Sequencing was performed on naive CD4+ T cells from blood. The CDR3 is CASSADRSSYEQYF. For the CDR3, the DNA is TGTGCCAGCAGCGCAGACAGGAGCTCCTACGAGCAGTACTTC.